These 10 T cell receptor beta chains came from one sample sequenced in a study of blood T cell repertoires in COVID-19. Clones were read by immunoSEQ multiplex PCR, and TCRdb kept only the in-frame ones, dropping some. This sample has about 520,000 clones, with 70% to 90% found just once. Sequenced material: peripheral blood. Receptors originate from a human donor in a cohort sampled during active COVID-19.

The sample holds one count of this clone. This rearrangement joins TRBV28 to TRBJ2-1; possibly TRBD2 for D (6 bases). V dropped 9 bases and J dropped 5 bases, with 20 bases sitting between them. Germline V gene lookup returns CDR1 MDHEN and CDR2 SYDVKM. This CDR3 contains 15 residues. The CDR3 loop reads CASHRGDSRNNEQFF. The CDR3 nucleotides are TGTGCCAGTCATCGAGGGGACTCCCGGAACAATGAGCAGTTCTTC. Full variable domain (remainder filled in from reference TRBV28 and TRBJ2-1): DVKVTQSSRYLVKRTGEKVFLECVQDMDHENMFWYRQDPGLGLRLIYFSYDVKMKEKGDIPEGYSVSREKKERFSLILESASTNQTSMYLCASHRGDSRNNEQFFGPGTRLTVL.

V usage is TRBV7-8 and J usage is TRBJ1-1; D perhaps matches TRBD1 (6 bases). V lost 5 bases to trimming and J lost 0 bases, with 16 bases between them. Germline CDR1 reads SGHVS; CDR2 reads FQNEAQ. The CDR3 totals 16 residues. CDR3 sequence reads: CASSRSQGLVNTEAFF. The CDR3 DNA follows: TGTGCCAGCAGCCGGTCCCAGGGGTTGGTGAACACTGAAGCTTTCTTT.

This rearrangement joins TRBV12-3 or TRBV12-4 to TRBJ1-2; unclear D gene. Trimming removed 6 bases at V and 8 bases at J, with 13 bases between. The CDR3 spans 12 residues. The CDR3 sequence: CASSSSQAGYTF. The CDR3 bases are TGTGCCAGCAGCAGCTCCCAGGCCGGCTACACCTTC.

J is TRBJ2-1 and V is TRBV15, with 8 bases lining up with TRBD2. CDR3 size: 16 residues. V shed 3 bases and J 5 bases; nucleotides not matched to a gene: 9. Germline CDR1 reads LNHNV; CDR2 reads YYDKDF (reference sequence). The DNA of the CDR3 is TGTGCCACCAGCAGTGACGGGAGGGGGGACGACAATGAGCAGTTCTTC. Its protein is CATSSDGRGDDNEQFF.

This clone was detected only once. V gene TRBV19 combines with J gene TRBJ2-6; D might be TRBD2 (5 bases). The CDR3 is made up of 16 amino acids. The germline CDR1 and CDR2 sequences are LNHDA and SQIVND (reference sequence). V lost 4 bases, J lost 4 bases, and 14 bases lay in between. The CDR3 loop reads CASSTPMGRGANVLTF. The CDR3 DNA reads TGTGCCAGTAGTACCCCCATGGGGAGAGGGGCCAACGTCCTGACTTTC.

V usage is TRBV27 and J usage is TRBJ2-3; D uncertain. Germline V gene data show CDR1 as MNHEY and CDR2 as SMNVEV (reference sequence). Deletions cut 4 bases from V and 2 bases from J, with 7 bases between. The CDR3 loop spans 13 amino acids. The CDR3 reads CASSSQYTDTQYF. As DNA, the CDR3 is TGTGCCAGCAGTTCACAGTACACAGATACGCAGTATTTT.

The genes are TRBV11-3 and TRBJ2-2; TRBD2 matches at 13 bases. V lost 5 bases to trimming and J lost 7 bases; unmatched junction nucleotides: 7. The germline V gene encodes CDR1 SGHNT and CDR2 YENEEA. This CDR3 spans 16 amino acids. The CDR3 here is CASSPRLAGGGGELFF. In DNA, the CDR3 is TGTGCCAGCAGCCCGCGACTAGCGGGAGGCGGCGGGGAGCTGTTTTTT.

The chain employs TRBV28 and TRBJ1-6; possible D gene TRBD1, 6 bases. Germline loops: CDR1 MDHEN, CDR2 SYDVKM. Trimming shortened V by 2 bases and J by 6 bases, and 14 bases separated the two germline ends. The CDR3 runs to 16 residues. This chain's CDR3 is CASSLRARGFNSPLHF. The CDR3, as DNA: TGTGCCAGCAGTTTAAGGGCCAGGGGTTTTAATTCACCCCTCCACTTT.

The rearrangement joins TRBV27 to TRBJ2-3; 8 nucleotides line up with TRBD2. The germline V gene has CDR1 MNHEY and CDR2 SMNVEV (reference sequence). This CDR3 contains 14 residues. V shed 9 bases, J shed 6 bases, and the junction held 11 bases outside the gene matches. This CDR3 reads CASLLSGTGDTQYF. CDR3 sequence (DNA): TGTGCCAGTCTTCTTAGCGGGACGGGGGATACGCAGTATTTT.

This clone was picked up a small number of times. The V and J genes are TRBV5-1 and TRBJ2-3; D is undetermined. The V and J ends lost 0 bases and 2 bases respectively, with 7 bases between them. The CDR3 runs to 14 residues. CDR1 and CDR2 (germline): SGHRS, YFSETQ. The DNA of the CDR3 is TGCGCCAGCAGCTTGGGACACCTCACAGATACGCAGTATTTT. It codes for CASSLGHLTDTQYF.